Presented here are 26 T cell receptor beta chains from one specimen sequenced in a study of CD8+CD57+ T cells in acquired aplastic anemia. The TCR beta profiling, which covered VDJ combination and CDR3 sequence, was carried out using genomic DNA as the template. In TCRdb, the reads were re-called with MiXCR into one record per CDR3 protein. Of 150,000 to 170,000 distinct CDR3 sequences detected, less than 60% appear once; the ten largest clones hold approximately 12%. The authors sequenced patients whose flow cytometry had shown CD8+CD57+ cell expansion. Sequencing was carried out using sorted CD4+, CD8+, or CD8+CD57+ T cells (not recorded which) from PBMCs. The receptors were gathered from a human donor with aplastic anemia.

This clonotype was detected many times. The CDR3 region is CASSLFTGTGKLYEQYF. For the CDR3, the DNA is TGTGCCAGCAGCTTATTTACCGGGACAGGTAAACTCTACGAGCAGTACTTC. V usage is TRBV7-9 and J usage is TRBJ2-7; TRBD1 matches 8 bases. CDR1 SEHNR and CDR2 FQNEAQ come from the germline V gene (reference sequence). This CDR3 is 17 amino acids long. Trimming removed 2 bases from V and 3 bases from J; junction bases left unmatched: 12.

The V call is TRBV12-3 or TRBV12-4, the J call TRBJ1-2, with D perhaps matching TRBD1 (5 bases). CDR3 size: 15 residues. Trimming pared 4 bases from V and 0 bases from J, leaving 12 bases between. CDR3 amino acids: CASSSRDGSNYGYTF. The CDR3 coding sequence is TGTGCCAGCAGTTCCCGGGACGGATCTAACTATGGCTACACCTTC.

This chain uses TRBV19 with TRBJ1-1, with 7 positions matching TRBD1. The CDR3 spans 12 residues. V lost 6 bases, J lost 10 bases, and 8 bases stayed unmatched. Germline V gives CDR1 LNHDA, CDR2 SQIVND (reference sequence). The CDR3 here is CASRVEGASAFF. DNA of the CDR3: TGTGCCAGTAGGGTTGAGGGGGCCTCAGCTTTCTTT.

This clonotype appeared a few times. This chain connects TRBV9 to TRBJ2-1; D might be TRBD2 (5 bases). The CDR3 length is 12 residues. Trimming pared 0 bases from V and 7 bases from J, leaving 5 bases between. The germline V gene encodes CDR1 SGDLS and CDR2 YYNGEE. CDR3 in amino acids: CASSVAGNEQFF. CDR3 bases: TGTGCCAGCAGCGTAGCGGGAAATGAGCAGTTCTTC. The complete variable domain, with remaining parts taken from reference TRBV9 and TRBJ2-1, reads DSGVTQTPKHLITATGQRVTLRCSPRSGDLSVYWYQQSLDQGLQFLIQYYNGEERAKGNILERFSAQQFPDLHSELNLSSLELGDSALYFCASSVAGNEQFFGPGTRLTVL.

This chain links TRBV18 with TRBJ1-2, with D unclear. Trimming cost V 2 bases and J 4 bases, with 20 bases left between them. From germline, CDR1 is KGHSH and CDR2 LQKENI. The CDR3 spans 17 residues. The CDR3 coding sequence is TGTGCCAGCTCACCATACAACCTTCGTGGGCTTAGCTATGGCTACACCTTC. It encodes CASSPYNLRGLSYGYTF.

This clonotype showed up just a few times. The chain combines TRBV7-3 with TRBJ2-2; tentative D call: TRBD2 (6 bases). The CDR3 is 14 residues long. The V end was cut by 2 bases, the J end by 7 bases, with 11 bases between. Germline V gene lookup returns CDR1 SGHTA and CDR2 FQGTGA. The CDR3 is CASSLGGVGGELFF. As DNA, the CDR3 is TGTGCCAGCAGCTTAGGAGGGGTCGGCGGGGAGCTGTTTTTT.

On this clonotype: One end of the junction does not line up with germline, which may come from a read error. This chain links TRBV7-7 with TRBJ2-2; D might be TRBD1 (5 bases). The germline CDR1 and CDR2 sequences are SSHAT and FNYEAQ (reference sequence). The CDR3 is 15 residues long. CDR3 nucleotide sequence: TGTGCTAGCAGCCAGACTGCAGGGCCCACCGGGGAGCTGTTTTTT. Translating it yields CASSQTAGPTGELFF.

The J gene is TRBJ2-1, the V gene TRBV7-2, with D tentatively TRBD1 or TRBD2 (5 bases each). Trimming took off 3 bases at V and 5 bases at J, with 8 bases between the two ends. This CDR3 contains 13 residues. The germline gives CDR1 SGHTA, CDR2 FQGNSA. Here the CDR3 reads CASSFRGHNEQFF. The CDR3 coding sequence is TGTGCCAGCAGCTTCCGGGGCCACAATGAGCAGTTCTTC.

This clonotype was recorded once. The rearrangement links TRBV19 to TRBJ2-5; 12 positions match TRBD2. The J call could be wrong; TRBJ2-1 is a better fit for the DNA end. Germline assignment: CDR1 LNHDA and CDR2 SQIVND (reference sequence). CDR3 length equals 14 residues. The CDR3 spells CASSSSGGANEQFF. DNA of the CDR3: TGTGCCAGTAGTTCTAGCGGGGGGGCCAATGAGCAGTTCTTC.

The CDR3 here is CASSQGGSEQYF. In DNA, the CDR3 is TGTGCCAGCAGCCAGGGTGGCAGCGAGCAGTACTTC. The rearrangement joins TRBV7-2 to TRBJ2-7; possibly TRBD1 for D (5 bases). CDR1 SGHTA and CDR2 FQGNSA come from the germline V gene. This CDR3 has 12 amino acids. Trimming removed 5 bases at V and 6 bases at J, with 11 bases between.

The genes are TRBV15 and TRBJ1-6; D is unresolved. Trimming stripped 0 bases from V and 8 bases from J, with 8 bases between. This CDR3 has 14 amino acids. CDR1 is LNHNV and CDR2 is YYDKDF in the germline V gene (reference sequence). For the CDR3, the DNA is TGTGCCACCAGCAGAGATAGGGAGCATTCACCCCTCCACTTT. Translated: CATSRDREHSPLHF.

This sequence joins TRBV19 and TRBJ1-1; D is perhaps TRBD1 (6 bases). This CDR3 comprises 13 residues. Germline CDR1 is LNHDA and CDR2 is SQIVND (reference sequence). Between the trimmed V and J ends, which lost 10 bases and 1 base, there was a span of 13 bases. CDR3 in amino acids: CAIQSQGNTEAFF. The CDR3 DNA reads TGTGCCATCCAATCACAGGGGAACACTGAAGCTTTCTTT.

This clonotype was observed many times. The genes are TRBV6-1 and TRBJ2-1; D might be TRBD1 or TRBD2, each matching 6 bases. Germline assignment: CDR1 MNHNS and CDR2 SASEGT. CDR3 length: 16 residues. Trimming took off 6 bases at V and 1 base at J, with 16 bases between the two ends. The CDR3 protein is CASSHEGGGSYNEQFF. The CDR3 bases are TGTGCCAGCAGCCACGAGGGGGGCGGTTCCTACAATGAGCAGTTCTTC.

V gene TRBV7-8 combines with J gene TRBJ1-5; D uncertain. CDR1 and CDR2 from the germline V gene are SGHVS and FQNEAQ. Trimming removed 4 bases from V and 4 bases from J, with 11 bases in between. This CDR3 has 14 residues. Here the CDR3 reads CASSSSGGNQPQHF. In nucleotides, the CDR3 is TGTGCCAGCAGCTCATCAGGAGGTAATCAGCCCCAGCATTTT.

This clonotype was counted at least ten times. V is TRBV24-1 and J is TRBJ2-1; unclear D gene. V shed 2 bases and J shed 10 bases, with 8 bases lying between them. CDR1 and CDR2 (germline): KGHDR, SFDVKD. This CDR3 is 12 amino acids long. This CDR3 is CATSDWSVEQFF. CDR3 in DNA: TGTGCCACCAGTGATTGGTCGGTAGAGCAGTTCTTC.

This clonotype was observed at least ten times. The chain employs TRBV20-1 and TRBJ2-2, with 9 nucleotides matching TRBD1. J was trimmed by 5 bases and V by 0 bases; bases with no gene match: 7. The CDR3 runs to 16 residues. Germline values: CDR1 DFQATT, CDR2 SNEGSKA (reference sequence). CDR3 sequence reads: CSARDLGTGFTGELFF. The CDR3 DNA reads TGCAGTGCTAGAGATCTGGGGACAGGGTTTACCGGGGAGCTGTTTTTT.

This sequence joins TRBV20-1 and TRBJ2-7; possible D gene TRBD1, 6 bases. Germline values: CDR1 DFQATT, CDR2 SNEGSKA (reference sequence). Trimming left V 2 bases short and J 0 bases short, with 11 bases between. This CDR3 spans 14 amino acids. CDR3 coding DNA: TGCAGTGCTAGACAAGGGGGTAGCTCCTACGAGCAGTACTTC. It translates to CSARQGGSSYEQYF.

The chain combines TRBV7-8 with TRBJ2-1; no clear D. With 11 bases removed from V and 6 bases from J, the gap between germline ends came to 11 bases. Germline V CDR1 and CDR2: SGHVS, FQNEAQ. This CDR3 is 11 amino acids long. This CDR3 is CASSLRNEQFF. Here the CDR3 DNA reads TGTGCCTCATCCCTACGCAATGAGCAGTTCTTC.

This clonotype occurred many times. The chain has TRBV9 and TRBJ1-6; the D is unclear. CDR1 SGDLS and CDR2 YYNGEE come from the germline V gene. Trimming took off 0 bases at V and 2 bases at J, with 9 bases between the two ends. This CDR3 comprises 16 residues. The CDR3 region has the DNA TGTGCCAGCAGCGTAGAGGAAGTGACCTATAATTCACCCCTCCACTTT. Translation: CASSVEEVTYNSPLHF. The full variable domain, its missing parts supplied by reference TRBV9 and TRBJ1-6, is DSGVTQTPKHLITATGQRVTLRCSPRSGDLSVYWYQQSLDQGLQFLIQYYNGEERAKGNILERFSAQQFPDLHSELNLSSLELGDSALYFCASSVEEVTYNSPLHFGNGTRLTVT.

This clonotype was counted at least ten times. CDR3 sequence (DNA): TGCGCCAGCAGATCGGACACCGGGGAGCTGTTTTTT. This translates into CASRSDTGELFF. V and J are TRBV5-1 and TRBJ2-2; D uncertain. Trimming pared 5 bases from V and 3 bases from J, leaving 5 bases between. CDR1 and CDR2 from the germline V gene are SGHRS and YFSETQ. The length of the CDR3 is 12 residues. Variable domain in full (rest from reference TRBV5-1 and TRBJ2-2): KAGVTQTPRYLIKTRGQQVTLSCSPISGHRSVSWYQQTPGQGLQFLFEYFSETQRNKGNFPGRFSGRQFSNSRSEMNVSTLELGDSALYLCASRSDTGELFFGEGSRLTVL.

This clonotype was seen a handful of times. The rearrangement uses TRBV7-3 and TRBJ1-2; D is uncertain. Trimming took 5 bases from V and 6 from J, leaving 22 bases between them. The CDR3 contains 16 residues. Germline loops: CDR1 SGHTA, CDR2 FQGTGA. CDR3 sequence: CASSIDGASFNNGYTF. The CDR3 DNA reads TGTGCCAGCAGCATAGACGGAGCCAGTTTCAATAATGGCTACACCTTC.

The chain couples TRBV6-2 or TRBV6-3 to TRBJ2-7, with D perhaps TRBD2 (6 bases). Germline-derived CDR1 and CDR2 are MNHEY and SVGEGT. The CDR3 runs 13 residues. Trimming shortened V by 8 bases and J by 1 base, and 12 bases separated the two germline ends. CDR3 nucleotide sequence: TGTGCCAGCTGGGCGGGGTGGTCCTACGAGCAGTACTTC. Protein product: CASWAGWSYEQYF.

In regard to this clonotype: A single base separates this from a much larger clone, so it may be a read error. The chain is built from TRBV6-1 and TRBJ1-6, with TRBD1 identical over 10 bases. CDR3 length: 19 amino acids. Per germline, CDR1 MNHNS and CDR2 SASEGT. CDR3 bases: TGTGACAGCAGTGAAAGAAGACAGGGGGCTAGCTCCTATAATTCACCCCTCCACTTT. This sequence encodes CDSSERRQGASSYNSPLHF.

The J gene is TRBJ2-7, the V gene TRBV29-1; D gene unclear. Deletions cut 8 bases from V and 1 base from J, with 15 bases between. There are 13 residues in the CDR3. Germline CDR1 reads SQVTM; CDR2 reads ANQGSEA. The CDR3, as DNA: TGCAGCCAAGAAGGTAGCAGGTCCTACGAGCAGTACTTC. Amino acids: CSQEGSRSYEQYF.

As to this clonotype: A read error may explain this, as a much larger clone is one base away. This CDR3 is CASSHWDRVVERLFF. The CDR3 coding sequence is TGTGCCAGCAGCCACTGGGACAGGGTGGTTGAAAGACTGTTTTTT. The chain is built from TRBV7-8 and TRBJ1-4; 9 nucleotides align to TRBD1. The CDR3 totals 15 residues. Germline loops: CDR1 SGHVS, CDR2 FQNEAQ. Supplemented by reference TRBV7-8 and TRBJ1-4, the full variable domain reads GAGVSQSPRYKVAKRGQDVALRCDPISGHVSLFWYQQALGQGPEFLTYFQNEAQLDKSGLPSDRFFAERPEGSVSTLKIQRTQQEDSAVYLCASSHWDRVVERLFFGSGTQLSVL.

On this clonotype itself: The CDR3 carries no conserved terminal phenylalanine or tryptophan, so it likely arises from a read error. The chain has TRBV15 and TRBJ1-5; D unresolved. Germline V gene sequence: CDR1 LNHNV, CDR2 YYDKDF (reference sequence). The CDR3 length is 12 residues. Trimming took off 5 bases at V and 7 bases at J, with 9 bases between the two ends. CDR3 sequence: CATSPPKQPQHS. The CDR3 region has the DNA TGTGCCACCAGCCCCCCTAAACAGCCCCAGCATTCC.